The rows below give T cell receptor beta chains drawn from one sample of a study of metastatic and nonmetastatic thyroid tumors. MiXCR reprocessed the PCR reads for TCRdb. The repertoire consists of roughly 6,000 clones, with 33% occurring once and the leading ten covering 30% to 45%. Sequencing was done on a sample of adjacent normal tissue. The receptor set was obtained from a male donor with papillary thyroid cancer or a benign thyroid nodule (not recorded which). Some clones in this sample may be carry-over from other donors' samples. The CDR3 runs from the conserved cysteine through the conserved F or W. Each record gives: CDR3 protein, CDR3 DNA, clone size, V gene, D gene, J gene. A D gene is named only where the DNA matches it firmly. Expanded clones are given a class, and other clones once, few, many or no size at all.

CASSSGHGTGWYEQYF	TGCGCCAGCAGCAGCGGACACGGTACGGGGTGGTACGAGCAGTACTTC	.	TRBV5-1	.	TRBJ2-7
CAWSAGQGYEQYF	TGTGCCTGGAGTGCGGGACAGGGCTACGAGCAGTACTTC	.	TRBV30	TRBD1	TRBJ2-7
CASSLAGARYEQYF	TGTGCCAGCAGCCTAGCGGGAGCTAGGTACGAGCAGTACTTC	few	TRBV28	TRBD2	TRBJ2-7
CATGTNPTGELFF	TGTGCCACCGGGACTAACCCCACCGGGGAGCTGTTTTTT	.	TRBV6-1	TRBD2	TRBJ2-2
CASSAGQGDTGELFF	TGTGCCAGCAGTGCTGGACAGGGGGACACCGGGGAGCTGTTTTTT	large	TRBV6-2/TRBV6-3	TRBD1	TRBJ2-2
CASSLSAGTYNEQFF	TGTGCCAGCAGCTTATCGGCGGGGACCTACAATGAGCAGTTCTTC	.	TRBV7-8	.	TRBJ2-1
CASSLTLSGGYTF	TGTGCCAGCAGCCTCACCCTGTCTGGTGGCTACACCTTC	.	TRBV28	.	TRBJ1-2
CASSPPSSDLSYEQYF	TGTGCCAGCAGCCCCCCATCTAGCGATCTTAGTTACGAGCAGTACTTC	many	TRBV5-7	.	TRBJ2-7
CASSRQPEAFF	TGTGCCAGCAGCCGACAACCTGAAGCTTTCTTT	.	TRBV7-9	.	TRBJ1-1
CASSSYGLADDNEQFF	TGTGCCAGCAGCTCCTATGGACTAGCGGATGACAATGAGCAGTTCTTC	.	TRBV6-1	TRBD2	TRBJ2-1
CATSDPGGHENGYTF	TGTGCCACCAGTGACCCAGGGGGCCATGAGAATGGCTACACCTTC	few	TRBV24-1	TRBD1	TRBJ1-2
CATSDLFRDNEQFF	TGTGCCACCAGTGATTTGTTCAGAGACAATGAGCAGTTCTTC	.	TRBV24-1	.	TRBJ2-1
CSARGPQLAGDNEQFF	TGCAGTGCTAGAGGCCCGCAGTTAGCGGGGGACAATGAGCAGTTCTTC	few	TRBV20-1	TRBD2	TRBJ2-1
CASSESLAGGPGGELFF	TGTGCCAGCAGCGAATCACTAGCGGGGGGGCCCGGCGGGGAGCTGTTTTTT	.	TRBV4-2	TRBD2	TRBJ2-2
CASRTGYEQYF	TGTGCCAGCCGGACAGGGTACGAGCAGTACTTC	.	TRBV27	TRBD1	TRBJ2-7
CASTDSGRLSTDAQYF	TGTGCCAGCACCGATAGCGGGAGGCTGAGCACAGATGCGCAGTATTTT	.	TRBV11-2	TRBD2	TRBJ2-3
CASSLDGAGGSDTQYF	TGTGCCAGCAGCTTAGATGGAGCGGGGGGGTCGGATACGCAGTATTTT	medium-sized	TRBV11-2	TRBD2	TRBJ2-3
CASYGTGGQNTEAFF	TGTGCCAGCTATGGGACAGGGGGCCAAAACACTGAAGCTTTCTTT	.	TRBV2	TRBD1	TRBJ1-1
CASSYPEGSAFF	TGTGCCAGCAGTTACCCGGAGGGTTCGGCTTTCTTT	large	TRBV6-5	.	TRBJ1-1
CASSQRAPGQGIYEQYF	TGTGCCAGCAGCCAGAGGGCCCCGGGACAGGGTATCTACGAGCAGTACTTC	.	TRBV3-1	TRBD1	TRBJ2-7
CASSPPQGSTGELFF	TGTGCCAGCTCACCACCGCAGGGCAGCACCGGGGAGCTGTTTTTT	few	TRBV18	.	TRBJ2-2
CSARDNTGELFF	TGCAGTGCTAGAGATAACACCGGGGAGCTGTTTTTT	.	TRBV20-1	.	TRBJ2-2
CSARADSMGLQVEQFF	TGCAGTGCTAGAGCGGACTCAATGGGTTTACAAGTTGAGCAGTTCTTC	.	TRBV20-1	.	TRBJ2-1
CASSPDSYEQYF	TGTGCCAGTAGTCCCGACAGCTACGAGCAGTACTTC	.	TRBV19	.	TRBJ2-7
CASSEGGGYTF	TGTGCCAGCAGTGAAGGGGGGGGCTACACCTTC	many	TRBV25-1	.	TRBJ1-2
CASSFSDTQYF	TGTGCCAGCAGCTTCTCAGATACGCAGTATTTT	.	TRBV11-2	.	TRBJ2-3
CAWSDYLGAYEQYF	TGTGCCTGGAGTGACTACCTAGGGGCATACGAGCAGTACTTC	few	TRBV30	.	TRBJ2-7
CASSDSRPRGRNSYEQYF	TGTGCCAGCAGTGACTCTCGACCCAGGGGCCGGAACTCCTACGAGCAGTACTTC	.	TRBV6-4	.	TRBJ2-7
CASSELEDTEAFF	TGTGCCAGCAGTGAACTGGAGGACACTGAAGCTTTCTTT	.	TRBV2	.	TRBJ1-1
CSAGRVSGYEQYF	TGCAGTGCTGGCAGGGTATCGGGCTACGAGCAGTACTTC	.	TRBV20-1	.	TRBJ2-7
CSARDRRYEQYF	TGCAGTGCCAGGGACAGACGTTACGAGCAGTACTTC	.	TRBV20-1	TRBD1	TRBJ2-7
CASSGRTPEKLFF	TGCGCCAGCAGCGGCCGGACCCCCGAAAAACTGTTTTTT	.	TRBV5-1	.	TRBJ1-4
CASSLEAGANTGELLF	TGCGCCAGCAGCTTGGAAGCGGGGGCGAACACCGGGGAGCTGCTTTTT	.	TRBV5-1	TRBD2	TRBJ2-2
CASSLDPSGRGEQYF	TGTGCCAGCAGCTTAGATCCTAGCGGGAGGGGGGAGCAGTACTTC	many	TRBV11-2	TRBD2	TRBJ2-7
CTSKERTGGGYLREYGQYF	TGTACCAGCAAAGAACGGACAGGGGGAGGGTACCTACGAGAATACGGGCAGTACTTC	.	TRBV6-2/TRBV6-3	TRBD1	TRBJ2-7
CASSLDLNTEAFF	TGTGCCAGCAGTTTAGATCTTAACACTGAAGCTTTCTTT	few	TRBV12-3/TRBV12-4	.	TRBJ1-1
CASSAGGGYTF	TGTGCCAGCAGCGCAGGGGGAGGCTACACCTTC	.	TRBV11-2	TRBD1	TRBJ1-2
CASMTGTSRRSYYEQYF	TGTGCCAGCATGACTGGGACTAGCCGGCGATCTTACTACGAGCAGTACTTC	few	TRBV12-3/TRBV12-4	TRBD2	TRBJ2-7
CASSSRASGSYNEQFF	TGTGCCAGCAGCTCCCGGGCTAGCGGGAGTTACAATGAGCAGTTCTTC	few	TRBV11-2	TRBD2	TRBJ2-1
CASIGGNYGYTF	TGTGCCAGCATAGGAGGGAACTATGGCTACACCTTC	many	TRBV27	.	TRBJ1-2
CASSLGGGRVHEQFF	TGTGCCAGCAGTCTCGGAGGAGGGAGGGTACATGAGCAGTTCTTC	few	TRBV12-3/TRBV12-4	TRBD2	TRBJ2-1
CASSSTQQGNEQYF	TGTGCCAGCAGCTCAACCCAACAGGGGAACGAGCAGTACTTC	few	TRBV7-2	TRBD1	TRBJ2-7
CASSQTRTDTQYF	TGTGCCAGCAGTCAAACACGAACAGATACGCAGTATTTT	few	TRBV27	.	TRBJ2-3
CASRAGTSGRSYYEQYF	TGTGCCAGCAGGGCTGGGACTAGCGGGCGATCTTACTACGAGCAGTACTTC	large	TRBV12-3/TRBV12-4	TRBD2	TRBJ2-7
CASSYGTSGIDTQYF	TGTGCCAGCAGTTACGGGACTAGCGGGATAGATACGCAGTATTTT	.	TRBV6-6	TRBD2	TRBJ2-3
CASSTGTVSEAFF	TGTGCCAGCAGCACGGGGACAGTTAGTGAAGCTTTCTTT	.	TRBV11-2	TRBD1	TRBJ1-1
CASSDGLATLDEQYF	TGTGCCAGCAGTGATGGGTTAGCTACTCTGGACGAGCAGTACTTC	.	TRBV2	.	TRBJ2-7
CASSQDREAASEQYF	TGTGCCAGCAGCCAAGATCGGGAGGCGGCATCCGAGCAGTACTTC	few	TRBV3-1	TRBD2	TRBJ2-7
CASSLGLAGYEQYF	TGTGCCAGCAGCTTAGGGCTAGCGGGATACGAGCAGTACTTC	.	TRBV7-6	TRBD2	TRBJ2-7